A selection of T cell receptor beta chains follows, all from one sample in a study of Graves' ophthalmopathy and Graves' hyperthyroidism. Using its own MiXCR run on the multiplex PCR reads, TCRdb lists one record per CDR3 protein. The profile shows roughly 610,000 distinct CDR3 sequences, about 24% of them singletons. Specimen: peripheral blood. The source is a woman younger than 30 with stable Graves' hyperthyroidism. Some clones in this sample may be carry-over from other donors' samples. Each CDR3 is given with its conserved first and last residue. Fields, in order: V gene, CDR3 protein.

>TRBV20-1
CSARAGELEFSPLHF
>TRBV6-2/TRBV6-3
CASSYNPGGWDQETQYF
>TRBV30
CAWNQYNSPLHF
>TRBV19
CASSKNTGELFF
>TRBV15
CATSREPPGQHYTYSGNTIYF
>TRBV13
CASSLVTSGDNSPLHF
>TRBV6-2/TRBV6-3
CASSYGTEVMNTEAFF
>TRBV6-5
CASSYWGDRAEDTQYF
>TRBV6-1
CASSAELYNQPQHF
>TRBV12-3/TRBV12-4
CASSPRGAGYEQYF
>TRBV12-3/TRBV12-4
CASSWGTGLNQPQHF
>TRBV12-3/TRBV12-4
CASSWTGTSSYNSPLHF
>TRBV10-3
CAIRLPGRSYEQYF
>TRBV20-1
CSVGARGDGELFF
>TRBV6-1
CAPRGSDGNQPQHF
>TRBV18
CASSPPGGVRNQPQHF
>TRBV5-1
CASSSQGANTEAFF
>TRBV29-1
CSGLLTGTLNTGELFF
>TRBV29-1
CSVDNLNTGELFF
>TRBV6-5
CASQVSGRAGELFF
>TRBV28
CASRGAGYGYTF
>TRBV28
CASSSPTERYGYTF
>TRBV7-7
CASSLAVAGAGLGTQYF
>TRBV4-1
CASSQFFGRVSSYEQYF
>TRBV3-1
CASSRGTVIDEQYF
>TRBV28
CASSLGGGKPQHF
>TRBV12-3/TRBV12-4
CASSQTGSGTEAFF
>TRBV18
CASSPISRDRRNSPLHF
>TRBV29-1
CSVEWTLGRFNQPQHF
>TRBV9
CASSARDGREPQYF
>TRBV25-1
CASSGQYYGYTF
>TRBV19
CASSPSLWQMWDIQYF
>TRBV24-1
CATSDVTANYGYTF
>TRBV19
CATADRENSPLHF
>TRBV7-9
CASSLASQAAQNSPLHF
>TRBV15
CATSGFRGGTEKRDYGYTF
>TRBV12-3/TRBV12-4
CASSTHYRGGYTF
>TRBV12-3/TRBV12-4
CASSVDFNTGELFF
>TRBV3-1
CASSQRIAGGQETQYF
>TRBV4-1
CASSQDPSVETQYF
>TRBV5-6
CASSSSRFEAFF
>TRBV4-1
CASSQERGASGLSYEQYF
>TRBV6-1
CASSDGIAATLSNQPQHF
>TRBV19
CASSIDRGTLGQYF
>TRBV5-1
CASSLAMAGDHYGYTF